This TCR beta chain emerged from a study of CD8+CD57+ T cells in acquired aplastic anemia. Study background: Approximately 10 million reads were obtained on average for healthy donor CD4+ cells.

TCR beta VDJ and CDR3 were profiled, and genomic DNA was the template. TCRdb processed the reads anew with MiXCR; each CDR3 protein has one entry. The table has 200,000 to 250,000 distinct CDR3 sequences, about 59% seen once. This clonotype came up many times. V shed 4 bases, J shed 6 bases, and the junction held 8 bases outside the gene matches. The germline CDR1 and CDR2 sequences are SGHTS and YDEGEE. CDR3 size: 14 residues. The source material was sorted CD4+, CD8+, or CD8+CD57+ T cells (not recorded which) from PBMCs. V is TRBV5-8 and J is TRBJ1-1, with 8 bases matching TRBD1. This sequence was found in a human donor in good health. CDR3: CASSPRTGRPEAFF. The CDR3 DNA reads TGTGCCAGCAGCCCCCGGACAGGGAGGCCTGAAGCTTTCTTT.